This T cell receptor beta chain was sequenced in a study of OX40 agonist ivuxolimab in advanced cancers. V gave up 6 bases and J gave up 2 bases; unmatched junction bases: 4. The CDR3 is made up of 13 amino acids. Germline V gives CDR1 MNHEY, CDR2 SVGAGI. Using immunoSEQ multiplex PCR, the repertoire was profiled, and TCRdb retains in-frame clones only, with some absent. Of tens of thousands of clones listed, almost 90% are singletons. The chain joins TRBV6-5 to TRBJ2-7, with TRBD1 identical over 7 bases. The source is an adult with an advanced solid tumor such as melanoma, head and neck, liver or kidney cancer. The source was CD4+ or CD8+ T cells sorted from blood, collected in a trial of the OX40 agonist ivuxolimab. The DNA of the CDR3 is TGTGCCAGCAGCCGCGACAGGGCCTACGAGCAGTACTTC. Amino acid sequence: CASSRDRAYEQYF.